This T cell receptor (beta chain) was captured by sequencing in a study of blood T cell repertoires in COVID-19 (dated by TCRdb to between 2020 and 2021). For the wider study: Samples from collaborators originated in the United States, Italy and Spain and spanned both the acute and convalescent phases of COVID-19. The repertoires were released in a freely available public database intended as a resource for research on the immune response to SARS-CoV-2. The prospective study material was composed of cDNA or gDNA derived from T cells, B-cell-depleted T cells, or PBMCs. A de-identified subject ID, COVID-19 status, age in years and sex were almost always included in the sample metadata. HLA class I and class II types, where available, came from metadata supplied by the sample provider rather than from assay-based typing. Deeply sampled blood TCRbeta repertoires from subjects exposed to, actively infected with, or recovered from COVID-19 were included in the dataset. Samples were obtained from the ongoing ImmuneRACE study (first 160 participants) and from 1,254 subjects provided by 6 global collaborators. Overall study outcomes, separate from this receptor: How much clinical and demographic metadata was included differed by source and by participant, and the metadata was provided uncurated.

Enrolling through a virtual design, the prospective study's participants ranged in age from roughly 18 to 95 years and lived across roughly 23 United States geographic areas. In the prospective study, cohorts were assigned on the basis of participant-reported clinical history obtained from a screening survey and a study questionnaire. ImmuneRACE Cohort 3 recovered participants were defined by two consecutive negative NP/OP PCR tests, healthcare professional clearance, or symptom resolution. Each participant in the prospective study had whole blood, serum and a nasopharyngeal or oropharyngeal swab collected by mobile phlebotomists. Over a 2-month period, participants in the prospective study had the option of providing additional blood draws and questionnaires. Blood samples from the prospective study were shipped frozen or at room temperature prior to DNA extraction. TCRbeta CDR3 regions were amplified from genomic DNA using the immunoSEQ Assay, a bias-controlled multiplex PCR. The paper's data handling went like this. Within the assay, amplification of reference gene primers was used to estimate how many nucleated cells each sample contained. To quantify the absolute abundance of each unique TCRbeta CDR3 rearrangement, sequence reads were collapsed and filtered. For each sample, productive Simpson clonality was calculated as the square root of Simpson's diversity index across productive rearrangements. TCRdb re-hosts the immuneACCESS table, in-frame sequences only. Its copies lack some clones; in the studies checked, an unresolved V gene accounts for under half of them, and the cause for the rest is not known. The V and J calls and clone size are taken from that table; D and trimming were inferred from the DNA. The sample table lists approximately 480,000 clones, approximately 86% of them with a count of one. The biggest ten clones account for 0.65% to 0.9% of the sample.

The CDR3 runs 16 residues from the cysteine to the phenylalanine. Here the CDR3 DNA is all that survives: 48 bases in frame from base 1. CDR1 GTSNPN and CDR2 SVGIG were looked up in the germline V gene (reference sequence). The V end gives up 8 bases and the J end 1 base, leaving 14 bases in the junction not matched to a gene. Remarks on this clone: There is no known antigen for this receptor. Base qualities are not at hand, and no much larger clone is one base apart.

The sequence links TRBV30 to TRBJ1-5; the junction holds 7 bases that match TRBD1. This clonotype was sampled from a woman under 30 who had recovered from COVID-19. The sample comprised PBMCs or T cells enriched from blood (not recorded which). The CDR3 has the sequence CALTAKQGTSNQPQHF. Here is the DNA: TGTGCCCTTACCGCCAAACAGGGGACGAGCAATCAGCCCCAGCATTTT.